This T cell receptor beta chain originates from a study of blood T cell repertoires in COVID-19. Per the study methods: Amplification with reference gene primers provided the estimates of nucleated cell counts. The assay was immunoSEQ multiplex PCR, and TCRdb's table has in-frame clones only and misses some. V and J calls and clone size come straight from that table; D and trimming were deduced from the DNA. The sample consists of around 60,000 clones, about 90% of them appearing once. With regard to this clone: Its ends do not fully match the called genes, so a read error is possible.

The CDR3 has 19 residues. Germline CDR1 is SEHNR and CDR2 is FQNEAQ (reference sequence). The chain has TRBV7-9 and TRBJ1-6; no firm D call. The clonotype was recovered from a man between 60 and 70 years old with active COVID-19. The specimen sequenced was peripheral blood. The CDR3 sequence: CASSLAVGLRSSYNSPLHF. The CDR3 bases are TGTGCCAGCAGCCTAGCGGTCGGACTCAGGAGCTCCTATAATTCACCCCTCCACTTT.